The 24 T cell receptor beta chains reported below all come from one sample, sequenced in a study of Ad26.COV2.S vaccination and SARS-CoV-2 variants. The method was immunoSEQ multiplex PCR; TCRdb's version includes in-frame clones alone and lacks a portion of them. Here the sample spans 180,000 or so clones, roughly nine tenths being singletons. The sample was peripheral blood, taken after recovery from COVID-19. The origin of the receptors is a human donor who had recovered from COVID-19.

The chain uses TRBV19 and TRBJ1-1, with D possibly matching TRBD1 (5 bases). Trimming removed 9 bases from V and 7 bases from J, with 27 bases in between. Germline V lookup: CDR1 LNHDA, CDR2 SQIVND (reference sequence). The CDR3 spans 16 residues. CDR3 protein: CASRRVFGREANEAFF. CDR3 DNA sequence: TGTGCCAGCCGCAGGGTCTTCGGCAGGGAGGCTAATGAAGCTTTCTTT.

The gene calls are TRBV4-1 and TRBJ2-7, with 9 positions matching TRBD1. V trimming: 4 bases; J trimming: 6 bases; junction bases outside the gene matches: 22. The CDR3 extends over 19 amino acids. Germline loops: CDR1 MGHRA, CDR2 YSYEKL. CDR3 sequence (DNA): TGCGCCAGCAGCCCAGAAGGACAGGGGACCCCGCTCCTAGCTTCCGAGCAGTACTTC. Translating it yields CASSPEGQGTPLLASEQYF.

The chain is built from TRBV11-3 and TRBJ2-3; 13 positions match TRBD2. The J segment lost 7 bases and the V segment lost 5 bases, leaving 9 bases of the junction unmatched. Germline V gives CDR1 SGHNT, CDR2 YENEEA. The CDR3 consists of 16 residues. CDR3 sequence reads: CASSPGLAGAWNTQYF. For the CDR3, the DNA is TGTGCCAGCAGCCCCGGACTAGCGGGGGCCTGGAATACGCAGTATTTT.

The V gene is TRBV5-4, the J gene TRBJ1-1; TRBD1 matches 8 bases. Looked up from germline, CDR1 is SGHNT and CDR2 is YYREEE (reference sequence). V was pared by 4 bases and J by 10 bases, with 3 bases of the junction left unmatched. The CDR3 length is 11 residues. The CDR3 region is CASSGGTGAFF. In nucleotides, the CDR3 is TGTGCCAGCAGCGGAGGGACAGGAGCTTTCTTT.

The V gene is TRBV7-9, the J gene TRBJ2-5, with 12 bases matching TRBD2. Germline V lookup: CDR1 SEHNR, CDR2 FQNEAQ (reference sequence). The J segment lost 3 bases and the V segment lost 3 bases, leaving 11 bases of the junction unmatched. This CDR3 is 18 amino acids long. CDR3 nucleotide sequence: TGTGCCAGCAGCTTTTTCTCGCTAGCGGGGGGGCTGAAAGAGACCCAGTACTTC. It is translated as CASSFFSLAGGLKETQYF.

This chain links TRBV29-1 with TRBJ1-5; TRBD1 matches at 9 bases. There are 17 residues in the CDR3. CDR1 is SQVTM, CDR2 ANQGSEA, per germline. The trim removed 0 bases at V and 3 bases at J, leaving 9 bases unmatched. For the CDR3, the DNA is TGCAGCGTTGAAGATTCTGCTGGGACAGGGAACAATCAGCCCCAGCATTTT. It encodes CSVEDSAGTGNNQPQHF.

This chain uses TRBV11-2 with TRBJ2-7, with 9 bases fitting TRBD1. CDR1 is SGHAT, CDR2 FQNNGV, per germline. This CDR3 is built from 15 residues. V gave up 3 bases and J gave up 3 bases; unmatched junction bases: 6. The CDR3 here is CASSFPGTGIYEQYF. DNA for the CDR3: TGTGCCAGCAGCTTTCCCGGGACAGGGATCTACGAGCAGTACTTC.

This clone has a single count. This rearrangement joins TRBV9 to TRBJ2-2; 7 bases fit TRBD1. The CDR3 is 17 residues long. Trimming cost V 0 bases and J 4 bases; bases outside gene matches: 9. Germline V gives CDR1 SGDLS, CDR2 YYNGEE. The CDR3 DNA sequence: TGTGCCAGCAGCGTAGCGCCCCAGGGGGTCATCACCGGGGAGCTGTTTTTT. It encodes CASSVAPQGVITGELFF.

This chain links TRBV5-6 with TRBJ2-3; D tentatively fits TRBD1 or TRBD2 (5 bases each). The CDR3 consists of 13 residues. CDR1 and CDR2 from the germline V gene are SGHDT and YYEEEE. The V end was cut by 10 bases, the J end by 4 bases, with 16 bases between. The CDR3 sequence is CASGPPGPDTQYF. In DNA, the CDR3 is TGTGCCTCGGGACCCCCGGGTCCAGATACGCAGTATTTT.

The chain recombines TRBV7-2 with TRBJ2-5; D unresolved. The CDR3 totals 12 residues. V dropped 5 bases and J dropped 5 bases, with 9 bases sitting between them. Germline-derived CDR1 and CDR2 are SGHTA and FQGNSA. CDR3 sequence (DNA): TGTGCCAGCAGCATTGTTCCCGAGACCCAGTACTTC. Its protein is CASSIVPETQYF.

This sequence joins TRBV2 and TRBJ2-3; a possible D gene is TRBD2 (7 bases). V was clipped by 4 bases and J by 5 bases, with 16 bases between them. The CDR3 loop spans 15 amino acids. The germline V gene has CDR1 SNHLY and CDR2 FYNNEI. The CDR3 DNA follows: TGTGCCAGCAGTGTTGGGGGGGCCGGTAAAGATACGCAGTATTTT. This gives the protein CASSVGGAGKDTQYF.

V is TRBV5-1 and J is TRBJ2-4, with 7 bases identical to TRBD1. With V trimmed by 3 bases and J by 13 bases, 13 bases remained unmatched. The CDR3 runs 14 residues. In germline, CDR1 is SGHRS, CDR2 YFSETQ. CDR3 bases: TGCGCCAGCAGCTCAGCGGCGACAGGGACCTCGCAGTACTTC. This encodes CASSSAATGTSQYF.

V usage is TRBV29-1 and J usage is TRBJ1-1, with TRBD1 as a possible D gene (5 bases). The CDR3 is made up of 11 amino acids. From germline, CDR1 is SQVTM and CDR2 ANQGSEA. V was shortened by 8 bases and J by 10 bases, with 17 bases between the two germline ends. The CDR3: CSHGDRGIAFF. CDR3 bases: TGCAGCCATGGGGACCGAGGGATAGCTTTCTTT.

J is TRBJ2-7 and V is TRBV20-1; maybe TRBD2 (5 bases). In germline, CDR1 is DFQATT, CDR2 SNEGSKA (reference sequence). Trimming stripped 5 bases from V and 4 bases from J, with 9 bases between. This CDR3 spans 11 amino acids. The CDR3 loop reads CSALGGYEQYF. The CDR3 DNA reads TGCAGTGCTCTTGGCGGGTACGAGCAGTACTTC.

The CDR3 sequence is CASSLRSYTQYF. In nucleotides, the CDR3 is TGTGCCAGCAGTTTACGAAGTTATACGCAGTATTTT. The chain combines TRBV12-3 or TRBV12-4 with TRBJ2-3; D ambiguous. The CDR3 has 12 amino acids. Deletions cut 2 bases from V and 7 bases from J, with 7 bases between.

This clone was observed a single time. This rearrangement joins TRBV5-1 to TRBJ2-5; D tentatively reads TRBD1 or TRBD2 (5 bases each). The CDR3 is 14 residues long. Trimming shortened V by 1 base and J by 5 bases, and 12 bases separated the two germline ends. Looked up from germline, CDR1 is SGHRS and CDR2 is YFSETQ. The CDR3 bases are TGCGCCAGCAGCTTGACGGGGCATGGGGAGACCCAGTACTTC. This gives the protein CASSLTGHGETQYF.

The chain is built from TRBV25-1 and TRBJ2-3; tentative D call: TRBD1 (5 bases). The germline CDR1 and CDR2 sequences are MGHDK and SYGVNS. The CDR3 covers 16 residues. The V end was cut by 6 bases, the J end by 4 bases, with 20 bases between. For the CDR3, the DNA is TGTGCCAGCAGAGCAGGCAAGGGGTTAATCGCAGATACGCAGTATTTT. This codes for CASRAGKGLIADTQYF.

The chain combines TRBV9 with TRBJ2-2; D gene ambiguous. This CDR3 is built from 15 residues. CDR1 and CDR2 from the germline V gene are SGDLS and YYNGEE. The ends were cut back, 3 bases at V and 1 base at J, with 10 bases in the middle. The CDR3 sequence: CASSGGALNTGELFF. In DNA, the CDR3 is TGTGCCAGCAGCGGTGGAGCCTTGAACACCGGGGAGCTGTTTTTT. Looking up the rest from reference TRBV9 and TRBJ2-2 gives the full variable domain: DSGVTQTPKHLITATGQRVTLRCSPRSGDLSVYWYQQSLDQGLQFLIQYYNGEERAKGNILERFSAQQFPDLHSELNLSSLELGDSALYFCASSGGALNTGELFFGEGSRLTVL.

The chain joins TRBV15 to TRBJ2-7; no clear D. Trimming removed 0 bases from V and 4 bases from J, with 13 bases in between. From germline, CDR1 is LNHNV and CDR2 YYDKDF (reference sequence). The CDR3 consists of 15 residues. The CDR3 DNA reads as TGTGCCACCAGCAGAGATGGGAATAGCCGTTACGAGCAGTACTTC. It translates to CATSRDGNSRYEQYF.

The gene calls are TRBV4-1 and TRBJ1-4; 8 bases map to TRBD1. The J segment lost 8 bases and the V segment lost 4 bases, leaving 9 bases of the junction unmatched. Germline lookup yields CDR1 MGHRA and CDR2 YSYEKL. This CDR3 region has 15 residues. DNA for the CDR3: TGCGCCAGCAGCCTCTCAGGGGGCGCTGGGGAAAAACTGTTTTTT. Its protein is CASSLSGGAGEKLFF.

This clone has a single count. This chain uses TRBV28 with TRBJ2-7; 10 nucleotides agree with TRBD2. Per germline, CDR1 MDHEN and CDR2 SYDVKM. CDR3 length: 13 amino acids. V shed 8 bases and J 5 bases; nucleotides not matched to a gene: 6. CDR3 DNA: TGTGCCAGCGTTCCGGGACTAGCGCACGAGCAGTACTTC. It encodes CASVPGLAHEQYF. The complete variable domain, with remaining parts taken from reference TRBV28 and TRBJ2-7, reads DVKVTQSSRYLVKRTGEKVFLECVQDMDHENMFWYRQDPGLGLRLIYFSYDVKMKEKGDIPEGYSVSREKKERFSLILESASTNQTSMYLCASVPGLAHEQYFGPGTRLTVT.

V and J are TRBV6-5 and TRBJ1-2; 7 bases map to TRBD1. V dropped 6 bases and J dropped 7; count of bases not matched to a gene: 11. Germline V lookup: CDR1 MNHEY, CDR2 SVGAGI. This CDR3 spans 14 amino acids. CDR3: CASSNDRVGSGYTF. CDR3 sequence (DNA): TGTGCCAGCAGCAATGACAGGGTGGGCTCTGGCTACACCTTC.

In this sample, this clone turned up a few times. The chain uses TRBV11-2 and TRBJ1-2; unclear D gene. Trimming removed 3 bases from V and 0 bases from J, with 14 bases in between. The CDR3 has 16 amino acids. Germline assignment: CDR1 SGHAT and CDR2 FQNNGV. The DNA of the CDR3 is TGTGCCAGCAGCTTTTTATCTTCCCTATCTAACTATGGCTACACCTTC. This translates into CASSFLSSLSNYGYTF.

The rearrangement links TRBV20-1 to TRBJ1-3; no clear D. This CDR3 region has 11 residues. From germline, CDR1 is DFQATT and CDR2 SNEGSKA (reference sequence). The V end lost 6 bases, the J end lost 4 bases, and 7 bases lay between the germline ends. Here the CDR3 DNA reads TGCAGTGCACCCCGAGGAAACACCATATATTTT. Its protein is CSAPRGNTIYF.